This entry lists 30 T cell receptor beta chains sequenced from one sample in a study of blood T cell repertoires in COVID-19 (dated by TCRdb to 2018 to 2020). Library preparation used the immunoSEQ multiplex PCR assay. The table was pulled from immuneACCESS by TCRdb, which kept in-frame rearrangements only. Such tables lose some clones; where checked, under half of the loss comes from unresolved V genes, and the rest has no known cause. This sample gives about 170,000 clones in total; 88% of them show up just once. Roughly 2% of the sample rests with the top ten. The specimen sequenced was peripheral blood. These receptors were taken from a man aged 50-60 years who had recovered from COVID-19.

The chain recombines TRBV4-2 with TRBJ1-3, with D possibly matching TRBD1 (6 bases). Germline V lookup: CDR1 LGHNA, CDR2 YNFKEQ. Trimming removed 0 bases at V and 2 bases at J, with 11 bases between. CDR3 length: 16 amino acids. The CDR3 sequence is CASSQDPNRAGNTIYF. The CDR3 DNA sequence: TGTGCCAGCAGCCAAGATCCTAACAGGGCTGGAAACACCATATATTTT.

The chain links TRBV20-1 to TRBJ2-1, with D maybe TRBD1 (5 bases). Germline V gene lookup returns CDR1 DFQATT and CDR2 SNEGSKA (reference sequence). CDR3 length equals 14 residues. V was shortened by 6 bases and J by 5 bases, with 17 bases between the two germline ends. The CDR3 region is CSASRQNIHNEQFF. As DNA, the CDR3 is TGCAGTGCCAGTAGACAGAACATTCACAATGAGCAGTTCTTC.

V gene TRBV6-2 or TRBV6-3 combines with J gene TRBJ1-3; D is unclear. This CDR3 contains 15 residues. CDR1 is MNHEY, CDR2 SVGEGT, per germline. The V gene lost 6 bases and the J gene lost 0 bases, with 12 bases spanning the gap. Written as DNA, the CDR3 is TGTGCCAGCAGCCCCGTGCGGAGCTCTGGAAACACCATATATTTT. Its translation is CASSPVRSSGNTIYF.

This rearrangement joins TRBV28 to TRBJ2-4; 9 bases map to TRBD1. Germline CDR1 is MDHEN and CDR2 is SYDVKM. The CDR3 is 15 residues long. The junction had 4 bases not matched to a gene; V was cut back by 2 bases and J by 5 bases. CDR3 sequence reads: CASSLLRDRENIQYF. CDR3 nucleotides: TGTGCCAGCAGTTTACTCCGGGACAGGGAAAACATTCAGTACTTC.

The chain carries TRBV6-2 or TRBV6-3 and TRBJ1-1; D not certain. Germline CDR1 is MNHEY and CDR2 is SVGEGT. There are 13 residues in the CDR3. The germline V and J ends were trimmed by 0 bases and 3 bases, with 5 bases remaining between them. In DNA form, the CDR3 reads TGTGCCAGCAGTTACTCTCCCTACACTGAAGCTTTCTTT. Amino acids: CASSYSPYTEAFF.

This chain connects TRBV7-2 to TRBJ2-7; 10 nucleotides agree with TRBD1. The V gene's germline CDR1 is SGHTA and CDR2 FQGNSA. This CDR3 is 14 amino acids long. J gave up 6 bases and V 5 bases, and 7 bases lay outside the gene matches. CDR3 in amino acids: CASSPGTGEGEQYF. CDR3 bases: TGTGCCAGCAGCCCCGGGACAGGGGAAGGCGAGCAGTACTTC.

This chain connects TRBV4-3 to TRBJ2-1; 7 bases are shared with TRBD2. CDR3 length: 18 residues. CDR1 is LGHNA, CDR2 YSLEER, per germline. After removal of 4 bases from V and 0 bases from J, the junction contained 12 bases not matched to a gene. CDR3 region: CASSPRAAGPSSYNEQFF. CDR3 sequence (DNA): TGCGCCAGCAGCCCTAGGGCAGCGGGACCTAGCTCCTACAATGAGCAGTTCTTC.

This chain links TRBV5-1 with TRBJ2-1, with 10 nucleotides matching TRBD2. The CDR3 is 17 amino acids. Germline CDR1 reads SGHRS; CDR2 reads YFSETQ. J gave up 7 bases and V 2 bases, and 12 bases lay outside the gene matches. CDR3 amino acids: CASSLPRTSGVGNEQFF. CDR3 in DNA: TGCGCCAGCAGCTTACCCCGGACTAGCGGAGTGGGGAATGAGCAGTTCTTC.

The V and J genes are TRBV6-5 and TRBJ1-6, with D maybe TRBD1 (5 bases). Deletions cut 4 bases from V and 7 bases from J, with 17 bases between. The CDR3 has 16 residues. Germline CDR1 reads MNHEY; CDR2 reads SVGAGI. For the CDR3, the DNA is TGTGCCAGCAGTTCGGTTTCTCAGGGCTTAAATTCACCCCTCCACTTT. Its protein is CASSSVSQGLNSPLHF.

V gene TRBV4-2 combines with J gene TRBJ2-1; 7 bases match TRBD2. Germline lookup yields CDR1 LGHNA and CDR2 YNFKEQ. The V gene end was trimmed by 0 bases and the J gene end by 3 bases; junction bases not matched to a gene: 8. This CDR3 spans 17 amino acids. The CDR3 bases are TGTGCCAGCAGCCAAGATCGTGGCCTAGCGGACTACAATGAGCAGTTCTTC. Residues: CASSQDRGLADYNEQFF.

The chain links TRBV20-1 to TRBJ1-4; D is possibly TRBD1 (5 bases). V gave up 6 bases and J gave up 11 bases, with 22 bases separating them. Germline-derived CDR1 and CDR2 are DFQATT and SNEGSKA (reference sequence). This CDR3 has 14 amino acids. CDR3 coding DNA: TGCAGTGCCAGTGGGATTCTGGGGCCCGAGAAACTGTTTTTT. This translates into CSASGILGPEKLFF.

The CDR3 DNA is TGTGCCAGTAGTATCGGCAGCGGGAGATCTTCCGAGCAGTTCTTC. It encodes CASSIGSGRSSEQFF. The chain links TRBV19 to TRBJ2-1, with 8 bases matching TRBD2. After removal of 3 bases from V and 10 bases from J, the junction contained 11 bases not matched to a gene. CDR1 is LNHDA and CDR2 is SQIVND in the germline V gene (reference sequence). CDR3 length: 15 amino acids. The full variable domain, with the rest looked up from reference TRBV19 and TRBJ2-1, is DGGITQSPKYLFRKEGQNVTLSCEQNLNHDAMYWYRQDPGQGLRLIYYSQIVNDFQKGDIAEGYSVSREKKESFPLTVTSAQKNPTAFYLCASSIGSGRSSEQFFGPGTRLTVL.

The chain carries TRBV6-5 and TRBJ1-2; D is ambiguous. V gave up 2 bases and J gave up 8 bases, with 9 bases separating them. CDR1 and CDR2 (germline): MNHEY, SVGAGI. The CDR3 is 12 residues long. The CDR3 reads CASSYEGSGYTF. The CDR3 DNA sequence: TGTGCCAGCAGTTACGAGGGTTCGGGCTACACCTTC.

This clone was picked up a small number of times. CDR3 DNA sequence: TGTGCCAGCAGCTTAACTGCTAGCGGGAGGCCCTACGAGCAGTACTTC. Its protein is CASSLTASGRPYEQYF. The chain carries TRBV7-2 and TRBJ2-7; TRBD2 agrees at 11 bases. This CDR3 is built from 16 residues. The germline CDR1 and CDR2 sequences are SGHTA and FQGNSA. The J segment lost 2 bases and the V segment lost 2 bases, leaving 5 bases of the junction unmatched.

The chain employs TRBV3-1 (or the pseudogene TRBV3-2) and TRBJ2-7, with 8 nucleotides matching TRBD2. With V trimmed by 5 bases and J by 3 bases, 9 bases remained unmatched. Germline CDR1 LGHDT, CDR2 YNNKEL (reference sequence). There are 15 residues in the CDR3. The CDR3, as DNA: TGTGCCAGCAGCTTCCCCCGGGGGGGGGACTACGAGCAGTACTTC. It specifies CASSFPRGGDYEQYF.

CDR3 protein: CASSPRPGFGLTEAFF. The CDR3 nucleotides read TGTGCCAGCTCACCACGGCCAGGGTTTGGGTTGACTGAAGCTTTCTTT. V usage is TRBV18 and J usage is TRBJ1-1; possible D gene TRBD1, 5 bases. The CDR3 sequence is 16 residues long. The V and J ends lost 1 base and 5 bases respectively, with 17 bases between them. Per the germline V gene, CDR1 is KGHSH and CDR2 is LQKENI.

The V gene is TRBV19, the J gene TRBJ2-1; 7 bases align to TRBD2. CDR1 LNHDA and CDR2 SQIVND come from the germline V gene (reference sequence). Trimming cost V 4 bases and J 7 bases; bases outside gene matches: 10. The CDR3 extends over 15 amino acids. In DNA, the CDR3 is TGTGCCAGTAGTACCGGACTAGAGGGGCGGAATGAGCAGTTCTTC. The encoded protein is CASSTGLEGRNEQFF.

For the CDR3, the DNA is TGTGCCAGCAGCTTAGAGTACAGGAGCTCCTACAATGAGCAGTTCTTC. Translated, it gives CASSLEYRSSYNEQFF. The chain couples TRBV7-3 to TRBJ2-1; D possibly corresponds to TRBD1 (5 bases). The CDR3 is 16 residues long. Germline V gene data show CDR1 as SGHTA and CDR2 as FQGTGA. V was shortened by 2 bases and J by 0 bases, with 11 bases between the two germline ends.

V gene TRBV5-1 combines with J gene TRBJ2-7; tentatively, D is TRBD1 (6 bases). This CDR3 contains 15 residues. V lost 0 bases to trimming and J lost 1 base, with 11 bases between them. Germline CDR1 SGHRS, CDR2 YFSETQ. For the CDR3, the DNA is TGCGCCAGCAGCTTGGTGGCAGGGGTATCCTACGAGCAGTACTTC. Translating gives CASSLVAGVSYEQYF.

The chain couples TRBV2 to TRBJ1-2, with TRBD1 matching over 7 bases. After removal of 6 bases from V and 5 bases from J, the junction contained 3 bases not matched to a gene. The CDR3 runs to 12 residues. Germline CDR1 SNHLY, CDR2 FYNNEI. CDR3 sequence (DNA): TGTGCCAGCAGACAGGGGCCGTATGGCTACACCTTC. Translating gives CASRQGPYGYTF.

The CDR3 sequence: CASSTGRQGNEKLFF. The CDR3 coding sequence is TGTGCCAGTAGTACCGGACGACAGGGAAATGAAAAACTGTTTTTT. This rearrangement joins TRBV19 to TRBJ1-4, with 7 nucleotides matching TRBD1. The germline V gene has CDR1 LNHDA and CDR2 SQIVND (reference sequence). This CDR3 comprises 15 residues. With 4 bases clipped from V and 5 bases from J, the junction kept 7 bases outside the gene matches.

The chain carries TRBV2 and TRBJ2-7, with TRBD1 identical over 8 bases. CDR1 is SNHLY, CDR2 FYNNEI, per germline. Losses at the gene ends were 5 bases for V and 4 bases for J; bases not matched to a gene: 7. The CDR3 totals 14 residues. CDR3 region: CASSPDRVSYEQYF. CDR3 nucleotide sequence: TGTGCCAGCAGTCCGGACAGGGTGAGTTACGAGCAGTACTTC.

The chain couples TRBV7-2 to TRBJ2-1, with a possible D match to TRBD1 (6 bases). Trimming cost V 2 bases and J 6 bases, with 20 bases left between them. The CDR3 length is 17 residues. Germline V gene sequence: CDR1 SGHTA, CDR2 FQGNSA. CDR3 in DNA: TGTGCCAGCAGCTTAAGAGGGGGAAGACAGCCCTCCAATGAGCAGTTCTTC. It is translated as CASSLRGGRQPSNEQFF.

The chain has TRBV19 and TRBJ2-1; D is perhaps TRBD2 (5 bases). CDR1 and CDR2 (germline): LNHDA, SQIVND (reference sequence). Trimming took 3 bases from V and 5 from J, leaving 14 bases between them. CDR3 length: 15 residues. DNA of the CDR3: TGTGCCAGTAGTATTGACTATTCTTTCCACAATGAGCAGTTCTTC. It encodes CASSIDYSFHNEQFF.

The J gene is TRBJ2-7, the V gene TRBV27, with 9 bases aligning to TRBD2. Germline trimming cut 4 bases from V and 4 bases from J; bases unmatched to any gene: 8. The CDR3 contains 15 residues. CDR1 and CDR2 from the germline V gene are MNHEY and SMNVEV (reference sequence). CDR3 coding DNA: TGTGCCAGCAGTTGGGATAGCGGGAGAACGTACGAGCAGTACTTC. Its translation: CASSWDSGRTYEQYF.

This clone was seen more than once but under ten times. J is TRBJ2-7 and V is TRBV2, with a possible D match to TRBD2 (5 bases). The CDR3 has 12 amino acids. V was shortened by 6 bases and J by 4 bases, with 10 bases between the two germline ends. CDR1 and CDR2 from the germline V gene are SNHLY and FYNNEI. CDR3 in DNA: TGTGCCAGCAGCCGAGGGTCTTACGAGCAGTACTTC. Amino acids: CASSRGSYEQYF.

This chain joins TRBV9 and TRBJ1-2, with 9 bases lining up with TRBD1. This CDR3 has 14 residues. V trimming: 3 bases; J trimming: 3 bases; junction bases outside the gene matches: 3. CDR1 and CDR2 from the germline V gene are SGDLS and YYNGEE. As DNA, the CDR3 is TGTGCCAGCAGCGCAACAGGGGGCCACTATGGCTACACCTTC. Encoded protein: CASSATGGHYGYTF.

This CDR3 is CASSFNNSPLHF. The CDR3 DNA reads TGTGCCAGCAGTTTTAATAATTCACCCCTCCACTTT. The chain links TRBV27 to TRBJ1-6, with D hard to call. Between the trimmed V and J ends, which lost 3 bases and 5 bases, there was a span of 2 bases. This CDR3 spans 12 amino acids. Germline V gives CDR1 MNHEY, CDR2 SMNVEV (reference sequence).

Here the CDR3 reads CASSSGGRVVTEAFF. The CDR3 nucleotides are TGTGCCAGCAGCTCAGGGGGCAGGGTGGTCACTGAAGCTTTCTTT. This chain uses TRBV5-6 with TRBJ1-1, with 8 bases identical to TRBD1. From germline, CDR1 is SGHDT and CDR2 YYEEEE. V shed 3 bases and J 4 bases; nucleotides not matched to a gene: 8. This CDR3 region has 15 residues.

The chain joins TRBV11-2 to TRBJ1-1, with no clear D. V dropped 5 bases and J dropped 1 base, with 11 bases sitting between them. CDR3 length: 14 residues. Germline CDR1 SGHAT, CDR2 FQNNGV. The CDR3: CASSPTNWNTEAFF. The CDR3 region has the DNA TGTGCCAGCAGCCCCACCAACTGGAACACTGAAGCTTTCTTT.